The subject of this entry is one T cell receptor beta chain. The V gene's germline CDR1 is LNHDA and CDR2 SQIVND (reference sequence). Between the trimmed V and J ends, which lost 6 bases and 3 bases, there was a span of 12 bases. CDR3 length equals 14 residues. The sample comes from a study of blood T cell repertoires in COVID-19. The data were produced by immunoSEQ multiplex PCR, yet TCRdb's version contains in-frame clones alone and is incomplete. In the table there are 250,000 to 350,000 clones, 88% of which are singletons. Sequenced input: peripheral blood. The source of this sequence is a woman in her 30s with COVID-19, enrolled during active disease. V and J are TRBV19 and TRBJ1-3; a weak D match, TRBD1 (6 bases). The CDR3 spells CASRPGASGNTIYF. The CDR3, as DNA: TGTGCCAGTAGGCCAGGGGCAAGTGGAAACACCATATATTTT.